Here is one T cell receptor beta chain with its context. Its antigen is not identified. The entry originates in a study of T cell responses to AZD1222 COVID-19 vaccine. Assay: immunoSEQ multiplex PCR; the TCRdb copy retains only in-frame clones and omits some. The table includes tens of thousands of clones, roughly 88% detected once. Notes on the study in general: Recipients of two AZD1222 doses showed rising Spike-specific TCR breadth and depth.

The receptor's source is an adult in good health. The source material was peripheral blood, sampled on day 0 of AZD1222 vaccination.

For the CDR3, the DNA is TGTGCCAGCAGCCCGTCCACAGGTCCCCAGTTTTATGAGCAGTTCTTC. It translates to CASSPSTGPQFYEQFF. V and J are TRBV7-8 and TRBJ2-1; the D gene is possibly TRBD1 (5 bases). This CDR3 has 16 amino acids. Germline CDR1 and CDR2: SGHVS and FQNEAQ. V was pared by 5 bases and J by 8 bases, with 22 bases between.